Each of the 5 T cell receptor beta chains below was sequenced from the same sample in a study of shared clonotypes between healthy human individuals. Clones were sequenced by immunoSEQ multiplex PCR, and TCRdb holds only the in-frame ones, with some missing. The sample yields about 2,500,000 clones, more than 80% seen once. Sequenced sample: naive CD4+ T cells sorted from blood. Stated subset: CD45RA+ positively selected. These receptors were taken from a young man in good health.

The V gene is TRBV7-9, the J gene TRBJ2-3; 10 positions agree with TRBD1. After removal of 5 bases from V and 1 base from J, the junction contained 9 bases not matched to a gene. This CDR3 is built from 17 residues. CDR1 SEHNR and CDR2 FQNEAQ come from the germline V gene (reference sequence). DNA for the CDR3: TGTGCCAGCAGCAAAGGGACAGGGGACGGGGGCACAGATACGCAGTATTTT. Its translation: CASSKGTGDGGTDTQYF.

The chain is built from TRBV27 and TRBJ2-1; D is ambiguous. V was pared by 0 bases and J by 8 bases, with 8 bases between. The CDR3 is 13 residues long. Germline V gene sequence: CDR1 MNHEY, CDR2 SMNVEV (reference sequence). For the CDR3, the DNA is TGTGCCAGCAGTTTATCTTTTCCCCATGAGCAGTTCTTC. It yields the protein CASSLSFPHEQFF.

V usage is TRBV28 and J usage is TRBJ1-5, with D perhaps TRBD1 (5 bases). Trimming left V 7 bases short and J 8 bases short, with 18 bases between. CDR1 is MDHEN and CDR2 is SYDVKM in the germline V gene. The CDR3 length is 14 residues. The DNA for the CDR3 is TGTGCCAGCACCCCGACCCTAGGGGCAGAGCCCCAGCATTTT. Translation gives CASTPTLGAEPQHF.

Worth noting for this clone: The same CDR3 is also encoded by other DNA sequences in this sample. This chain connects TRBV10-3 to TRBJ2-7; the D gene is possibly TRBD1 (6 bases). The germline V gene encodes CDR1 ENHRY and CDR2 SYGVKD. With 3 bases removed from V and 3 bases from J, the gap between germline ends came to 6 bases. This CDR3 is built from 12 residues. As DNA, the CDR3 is TGTGCCATCAGTGAAGGGGGCTACGAGCAGTACTTC. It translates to CAISEGGYEQYF.

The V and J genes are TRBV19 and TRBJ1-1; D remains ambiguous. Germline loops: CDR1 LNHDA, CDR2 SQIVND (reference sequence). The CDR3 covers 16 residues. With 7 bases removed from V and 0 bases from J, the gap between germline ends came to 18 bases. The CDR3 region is CASIYGQETMNTEAFF. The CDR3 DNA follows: TGTGCCAGTATCTATGGCCAAGAAACCATGAACACTGAAGCTTTCTTT.